One TCR beta chain is described in this entry. These data originate in a study of blood T cell repertoires in COVID-19. The overall study: COVID-19 samples collected from the United States, Italy and Spain covered acute and convalescent phases.

Some clones are missing from TCRdb's copy, which holds only in-frame ones; the method was immunoSEQ multiplex PCR. The profile covers 140,000 to 150,000 clones, with around 80% appearing a single time and 6% taken by the ten largest. The study drew participants aged 18 to 89 years from roughly 25 US areas. Clinical history reported by participants formed the basis on which cohorts were assigned. Germline CDR1 SGHTA, CDR2 FQGNSA. V was trimmed by 5 bases and J by 8 bases, leaving 15 bases between them. The CDR3 is 13 residues long. The sequenced material came from PBMCs or T cells enriched from blood (not recorded which). This TCR was recovered from a woman aged 50 to 60 who had recovered from COVID-19. The V call is TRBV7-2, the J call TRBJ1-2; maybe TRBD1 (5 bases). As DNA, the CDR3 is TGTGCCAGCAGCCCCGTTCAAGGGGAAGGCTACACCTTC. Translation gives CASSPVQGEGYTF.